The 27 T cell receptor beta chains in this list originate from one sample, sequenced in a study of post-analysis software for immune sequencing data. For these receptors, no antigen is known. Unique molecular identifiers had been added to the TCR beta cDNA libraries. TCRdb redid the calling of the PCR reads with MiXCR, one entry per CDR3 protein. The sample carries 600,000 to 700,000 distinct CDR3 sequences, approximately 59% recorded once. Whole-study results and caveats: Elevated frequency relative to controls characterized roughly 5 TRBV segments in patients, TRBV5-6, TRBV5-1 and TRBV20-1 among them.

Sequencing input: blood. The receptors stem from a girl aged 2 to 9 with multiple sclerosis.

This clonotype was observed a few times. The genes are TRBV7-2 and TRBJ2-4; 9 bases map to TRBD2. Trimming at V came to 1 base and at J to 0 bases, leaving 4 bases not matched to a gene. Looked up from germline, CDR1 is SGHTA and CDR2 is FQGNSA. The CDR3 runs to 17 residues. The DNA for the CDR3 is TGTGCCAGCAGCTTAGAGGTAGCGGGAGTAGCCAAAAACATTCAGTACTTC. The encoded protein is CASSLEVAGVAKNIQYF.

The J gene is TRBJ2-7, the V gene TRBV3-1; perhaps TRBD2 as D (6 bases). Trimming took off 4 bases at V and 0 bases at J, with 10 bases between the two ends. This CDR3 contains 14 residues. Germline CDR1 is LGHDT and CDR2 is YNNKEL (reference sequence). The CDR3 sequence: CASSPGLTSYEQYF. CDR3 nucleotide sequence: TGTGCCAGCAGCCCGGGACTGACCTCCTACGAGCAGTACTTC.

This clonotype was counted only a few times. This chain joins TRBV7-9 and TRBJ2-7, with 8 bases aligning to TRBD1. Germline V gene sequence: CDR1 SEHNR, CDR2 FQNEAQ (reference sequence). J was trimmed by 3 bases and V by 1 base; bases with no gene match: 8. This CDR3 is 16 amino acids long. CDR3: CASSLELHGQGYEQYF. CDR3 in DNA: TGTGCCAGCAGCTTAGAGCTCCATGGACAGGGCTACGAGCAGTACTTC.

This clonotype was seen only once. This sequence joins TRBV7-2 and TRBJ2-4; 9 bases align to TRBD1. CDR1 SGHTA and CDR2 FQGNSA come from the germline V gene. The ends lost 5 bases at V and 4 bases at J; junction bases unmatched: 12. This CDR3 region has 17 residues. The CDR3, as DNA: TGTGCCAGCAGCATCGAGGCACCCGGGACAGGGAAAAACATTCAGTACTTC. This translates into CASSIEAPGTGKNIQYF.

This clonotype was recorded a few times. The chain's CDR3 is CASSSGGGSPLHF. The CDR3 nucleotides read TGTGCCAGCAGTTCCGGGGGAGGGTCACCCCTCCACTTT. The gene calls are TRBV12-3 or TRBV12-4 and TRBJ1-6, with D maybe TRBD1 (5 bases). The CDR3 contains 13 residues. V lost 4 bases to trimming and J lost 10 bases, with 11 bases between them.

The chain employs TRBV12-3 or TRBV12-4 and TRBJ1-2; unclear D gene. The CDR3 is 14 amino acids. The germline V and J ends were trimmed by 6 bases and 2 bases, with 13 bases remaining between them. CDR3: CASSLYPANYGYTF. The CDR3 nucleotides read TGTGCCAGCAGCTTATACCCCGCAAACTATGGCTACACCTTC.

This clonotype turned up a few times. V is TRBV5-1 and J is TRBJ2-3; weak D call: TRBD1 (6 bases). Germline V gene lookup returns CDR1 SGHRS and CDR2 YFSETQ. The CDR3 spans 15 residues. V was pared by 4 bases and J by 2 bases, with 14 bases between. The CDR3 nucleotides are TGCGCCAGCAGCGAGGAAGCAGGGGTCACAGATACGCAGTATTTT. Its translation: CASSEEAGVTDTQYF.

The chain combines TRBV7-6 with TRBJ2-4; TRBD1 agrees at 11 bases. The end of the DNA is better explained by TRBJ2-7, so the J call may be wrong. The CDR3 contains 16 residues. Per the germline V gene, CDR1 is SGHVS and CDR2 is FNYEAQ. CDR3 loop: CASSLALGTGGHEQYF. The CDR3 region has the DNA TGTGCCAGCAGCCTCGCCCTCGGGACAGGGGGACACGAGCAGTACTTC.

This clonotype occurred once. CDR3: CASSSFNRALDTEAFF. The CDR3 coding sequence is TGTGCCAGCAGTTCCTTTAACAGGGCCTTGGACACTGAAGCTTTCTTT. The J gene is TRBJ1-1, the V gene TRBV6-5, with D possibly TRBD1 on 6 matching bases. The CDR3 consists of 16 residues. CDR1 MNHEY and CDR2 SVGAGI come from the germline V gene. The ends were cut back, 4 bases at V and 3 bases at J, with 18 bases in the middle.

This clonotype was counted at least ten times. The CDR3 nucleotides read TGCGCCAGCAGCCAAACAGATACGCAGTATTTT. This gives the protein CASSQTDTQYF. The gene calls are TRBV4-1 and TRBJ2-3; D remains unclear. Trimming removed 2 bases from V and 3 bases from J, with 0 bases in between. The germline CDR1 and CDR2 sequences are MGHRA and YSYEKL. CDR3 size: 11 residues.

The V and J genes are TRBV20-1 and TRBJ2-3, with D possibly called TRBD1 or TRBD2 (6 bases each). V was cut by 6 bases and J by 1 base, with 14 bases left in between. The CDR3 has 14 residues. CDR1 and CDR2 (germline): DFQATT, SNEGSKA (reference sequence). This CDR3 is CSAIGGAGTDTQYF. The CDR3 bases are TGCAGTGCGATCGGGGGCGCCGGCACAGATACGCAGTATTTT.

The J gene is TRBJ2-3, the V gene TRBV6-2 or TRBV6-3; D remains ambiguous. V was pared by 2 bases and J by 1 base, with 10 bases between. The V gene's germline CDR1 is MNHEY and CDR2 SVGEGT. There are 15 residues in the CDR3. CDR3: CASSYNIAGTDTQYF. The CDR3, as DNA: TGTGCCAGCAGTTACAATATCGCGGGCACAGATACGCAGTATTTT.

This chain uses TRBV20-1 with TRBJ2-1, with 9 bases identical to TRBD1. Germline V gives CDR1 DFQATT, CDR2 SNEGSKA (reference sequence). V trimming: 6 bases; J trimming: 6 bases; junction bases outside the gene matches: 9. The CDR3 is made up of 14 amino acids. CDR3: CSAGPGQGVNEQFF. The CDR3 DNA reads as TGCAGTGCCGGTCCGGGACAGGGCGTCAATGAGCAGTTCTTC.

The V call is TRBV12-3 or TRBV12-4, the J call TRBJ2-2, with 9 bases aligning to TRBD2. The CDR3 is 15 residues long. V was pared by 7 bases and J by 3 bases, with 6 bases of the junction left unmatched. Here the CDR3 DNA reads TGTGCCAGCAAACCCAGCGGGGGGTACACCGGGGAGCTGTTTTTT. It is translated as CASKPSGGYTGELFF.

This sequence joins TRBV10-1 and TRBJ1-5, with unresolved D. Germline V gene data show CDR1 as WNHNN and CDR2 as SYGVQD (reference sequence). There are 13 residues in the CDR3. V was clipped by 9 bases and J by 3 bases, with 12 bases between them. The CDR3: CARRTEINQPQHF. CDR3 nucleotides: TGCGCCAGGCGGACGGAAATCAATCAGCCCCAGCATTTT.

The rearrangement links TRBV7-3 to TRBJ2-2; D is possibly TRBD2 (5 bases). The germline V gene has CDR1 SGHTA and CDR2 FQGTGA. Trimming cost V 0 bases and J 3 bases, with 5 bases left between them. The CDR3 is 14 residues long. In DNA, the CDR3 is TGTGCCAGCAGCTTAACGCGGGACACCGGGGAGCTGTTTTTT. It specifies CASSLTRDTGELFF.

This clonotype was detected a few times. The rearrangement uses TRBV7-6 and TRBJ2-1; the match to TRBD2 covers 8 bases. CDR1 and CDR2 from the germline V gene are SGHVS and FNYEAQ. CDR3 length equals 15 residues. J lost 7 bases, V lost 0 bases, and 5 bases had no gene match. Written as DNA, the CDR3 is TGTGCCAGCAGCTTAGCCGGGGGGGCCATAAATGAGCAGTTCTTC. It codes for CASSLAGGAINEQFF. The variable domain in full, with the rest retrieved from reference TRBV7-6 and TRBJ2-1, is GAGVSQSPRYKVTKRGQDVALRCDPISGHVSLYWYRQALGQGPEFLTYFNYEAQQDKSGLPNDRFSAERPEGSISTLTIQRTEQRDSAMYRCASSLAGGAINEQFFGPGTRLTVL.

The chain has TRBV7-3 and TRBJ2-3; perhaps D is TRBD1 or TRBD2 (5 bases each). This CDR3 contains 16 residues. In germline, CDR1 is SGHTA, CDR2 FQGTGA. V lost 2 bases and J lost 2, with 14 bases in between. The CDR3 is CASSLYRDGITDTQYF. CDR3 in DNA: TGTGCCAGCAGCTTATACCGGGACGGGATCACAGATACGCAGTATTTT.

The chain joins TRBV7-2 to TRBJ2-5; 7 bases agree with TRBD1. Gene TRBJ2-7 matches the end of the DNA better, so the J call may be wrong. Germline V gene lookup returns CDR1 SGHTA and CDR2 FQGNSA. The CDR3 is 16 amino acids. The DNA of the CDR3 is TGTGCCAGCAGCTTAGTATGGGACAGCGGACAAGACGAGCAGTACTTC. Amino acids: CASSLVWDSGQDEQYF.

In DNA form, the CDR3 reads TGCAGCGTTGAAGGGGGGGCACAAGGCTACACCTTC. This gives the protein CSVEGGAQGYTF. The chain combines TRBV29-1 with TRBJ1-2, with a possible D match to TRBD1 (6 bases). Germline V CDR1 and CDR2: SQVTM, ANQGSEA. V lost 1 base and J lost 8, with 11 bases in between. This CDR3 comprises 12 residues.

V is TRBV5-4 and J is TRBJ2-5; 10 positions agree with TRBD2. The DNA end favors TRBJ2-7, so the J call may be wrong. The CDR3 covers 19 residues. The germline CDR1 and CDR2 sequences are SGHNT and YYREEE (reference sequence). The DNA for the CDR3 is TGTGCCAGCAGCTATACTTTACCCCCGGGACTAGCGTACGCCTACGAGCAGTACTTC. As protein: CASSYTLPPGLAYAYEQYF.

The chain employs TRBV6-2 or TRBV6-3 and TRBJ2-1; D ambiguous. V was cut by 4 bases and J by 6 bases, with 7 bases left in between. This CDR3 has 12 amino acids. Germline CDR1 MNHEY, CDR2 SVGEGT. The CDR3 reads CASSWRLNEQFF. As DNA, the CDR3 is TGTGCCAGCAGTTGGCGGCTCAATGAGCAGTTCTTC.

The table lists this clonotype with a few counts. An end of the junction does not agree with germline; a read error may underlie this. V gene TRBV7-9 combines with J gene TRBJ2-1; no definite D call. Germline-derived CDR1 and CDR2 are SEHNR and FQNEAQ (reference sequence). This CDR3 comprises 14 residues. CDR3 DNA sequence: TGTGCCAGCAGCCACCCAGCTGCACTCAATGAGCAGTTTTTC. As protein: CASSHPAALNEQFF.

The chain carries TRBV20-1 and TRBJ2-1; no clear D gene. The CDR3 contains 17 residues. V was pared by 0 bases and J by 5 bases, with 20 bases between. Germline assignment: CDR1 DFQATT and CDR2 SNEGSKA (reference sequence). CDR3 in amino acids: CSARERLGYTTHNEQFF. DNA for the CDR3: TGCAGTGCTAGAGAACGATTGGGCTATACAACACACAATGAGCAGTTCTTC.

V gene TRBV6-2 or TRBV6-3 combines with J gene TRBJ2-1, with a tentative D call TRBD1 (6 bases). Trimming took 8 bases from V and 9 from J, leaving 14 bases between them. The CDR3 spans 12 residues. Per germline, CDR1 MNHEY and CDR2 SVGEGT. The CDR3 DNA reads as TGTGCCAGCGGCGAACAGGGAATTGAGCAGTTCTTC. This sequence encodes CASGEQGIEQFF.

This clonotype turned up a few times. This chain links TRBV18 with TRBJ2-3, with 8 bases that match TRBD1. The CDR3 length is 17 residues. Germline CDR1 and CDR2: KGHSH and LQKENI. V shed 0 bases and J 3 bases; nucleotides not matched to a gene: 8. The CDR3 coding sequence is TGTGCCAGCTCACCACCGCTAGGGCAGGGGGCGACAGATACGCAGTATTTT. It yields the protein CASSPPLGQGATDTQYF.

This clonotype was seen many times. The chain employs TRBV20-1 and TRBJ1-2, with D tentatively TRBD1 (5 bases). V was clipped by 5 bases and J by 3 bases, with 19 bases between them. Germline V CDR1 and CDR2: DFQATT, SNEGSKA (reference sequence). The CDR3 contains 15 residues. Here the CDR3 DNA reads TGCAGTGCTCTATCGACAGCCCTGGGGGACTATGGCTACACCTTC. Residues: CSALSTALGDYGYTF.